These T cell receptor beta chains were read from a single sample in a study of shared clonotypes between healthy human individuals. This table comes from immunoSEQ multiplex PCR, and its TCRdb copy is limited to in-frame clones, with some not included. The sample shows a few million clones, around 90% of them seen only once. Specimen: naive CD4+ T cells sorted from blood. Source of these receptors: a man between 18 and 35 years old in good health. The CDR3 runs from the conserved cysteine through the conserved F or W. Fields, in order: clone size, D gene, J gene, V gene, CDR3 protein, CDR3 DNA. D genes are given only for firm matches. Size is omitted from some rows. Given values are once, few, many or a class for expanded clones.

NA	TRBD2	TRBJ2-3	TRBV28	CASSISGSGTDTQYF	TGTGCCAGTTCGATTAGCGGGAGTGGCACAGATACGCAGTATTTT
NA	TRBD2	TRBJ2-1	TRBV18	CASSPRTSFTDNEQFF	TGTGCCAGCTCACCCCGGACTAGCTTTACAGACAATGAGCAGTTCTTC
NA	TRBD1	TRBJ1-5	TRBV11-3	CASSPRTRGQHYSNQPQHF	TGTGCCAGCAGCCCGAGAACCCGGGGACAGCATTATAGCAATCAGCCCCAGCATTTT
NA	NA	TRBJ2-2	TRBV6-5	CATQWEATGELFF	TGTGCCACTCAATGGGAGGCCACCGGGGAGCTGTTTTTT
NA	TRBD2	TRBJ2-5	TRBV28	CASSPPRRGQETQYF	TGTGCCAGCAGTCCCCCTAGGCGGGGGCAAGAGACCCAGTACTTC
NA	TRBD1	TRBJ1-1	TRBV29-1	CSGGQGNTEAFF	TGCAGTGGAGGACAGGGGAACACTGAAGCTTTCTTT
NA	TRBD1	TRBJ2-7	TRBV19	CASSSHRGTFYEQYF	TGTGCCAGTAGTTCACACAGGGGCACTTTCTACGAGCAGTACTTC
NA	NA	TRBJ1-3	TRBV5-6	CASSLGGVSGNTIYF	TGTGCCAGCAGCTTGGGAGGTGTCTCTGGAAACACCATATATTTT
NA	NA	TRBJ1-4	TRBV5-1	CASSPEGGQSEKLFF	TGCGCCAGCAGCCCCGAGGGGGGTCAGAGTGAAAAACTGTTTTTT
NA	TRBD2	TRBJ2-3	TRBV2	CASASSGGGADTQYF	TGTGCCAGCGCCTCCAGCGGGGGCGGGGCAGATACGCAGTATTTT
NA	NA	TRBJ1-6	TRBV6-5	CASSFGYNSPLHF	TGTGCCAGCAGTTTCGGCTATAATTCACCCCTCCACTTT
NA	TRBD1	TRBJ2-7	TRBV2	CASVGQGAGEQYF	TGTGCCAGCGTGGGACAGGGGGCGGGGGAGCAGTACTTC
NA	NA	TRBJ2-5	TRBV19	CASSIGLAETQYF	TGTGCCAGTAGTATCGGGCTAGCGGAGACCCAGTACTTC
NA	TRBD2	TRBJ2-7	TRBV5-1	CASSLLAGGSYEQYF	TGCGCCAGCAGCTTACTAGCGGGAGGTTCCTACGAGCAGTACTTC
NA	NA	TRBJ2-7	TRBV7-9	CASSSPGAIEQYF	TGTGCCAGCAGCTCCCCGGGGGCCATCGAGCAGTACTTC
NA	NA	TRBJ1-5	TRBV18	CASSLQNNQPQHF	TGTGCCAGCTCGTTACAGAACAATCAGCCCCAGCATTTT
once	NA	TRBJ2-3	TRBV6-5	CASSRGRTDTQYF	TGTGCCAGCAGTCGGGGTCGTACAGATACGCAGTATTTT
NA	TRBD1	TRBJ1-3	TRBV19	CASSEQGAQHTIYF	TGTGCCAGTAGTGAACAGGGGGCTCAGCACACCATATATTTT
NA	TRBD2	TRBJ2-4	TRBV30	CAWTPREGKGNIQYF	TGTGCCTGGACCCCTCGGGAGGGTAAAGGGAACATTCAGTACTTC
NA	NA	TRBJ1-6	TRBV2	CASMEEGGVGSPLHF	TGTGCCAGCATGGAAGAGGGGGGCGTAGGTTCACCCCTCCACTTT
NA	TRBD2	TRBJ2-7	TRBV5-1	CASRASGPYEQYF	TGCGCCAGCAGGGCTAGCGGCCCCTACGAGCAGTACTTC
NA	NA	TRBJ1-2	TRBV6-5	CASRFDPGGYTF	TGTGCCAGCAGATTTGACCCGGGAGGCTACACCTTC
NA	TRBD1	TRBJ2-7	TRBV7-2	CASSFGTGSYEQYF	TGTGCCAGCAGCTTTGGGACAGGATCCTACGAGCAGTACTTC
NA	TRBD2	TRBJ2-5	TRBV5-6	CASSGGLAGQETQYF	TGTGCCAGCAGCGGGGGACTAGCGGGGCAGGAGACCCAGTACTTC
NA	NA	TRBJ2-7	TRBV13	CASRRGLDYEQYF	TGTGCCAGCAGGAGGGGTCTTGATTACGAGCAGTACTTC
NA	NA	TRBJ1-5	TRBV2	CASSERGQNQPQHF	TGTGCCAGCAGTGAAAGAGGGCAGAATCAGCCCCAGCATTTT
NA	TRBD2	TRBJ2-1	TRBV10-1	CASSESSSGRAYNEQFF	TGCGCCAGCAGTGAGTCGTCTAGCGGGAGGGCCTACAATGAGCAGTTCTTC
NA	TRBD1	TRBJ2-3	TRBV6-4	CASSLGTGGTDTQYF	TGTGCCAGCAGTCTCGGGACAGGAGGCACAGATACGCAGTATTTT
NA	NA	TRBJ2-5	TRBV21-1	CASSKIRDRETQYF	TGTGCCAGCAGCAAAATCAGGGATCGGGAGACCCAGTACTTC
once	TRBD2	TRBJ2-1	TRBV5-4	CASSLTSTSAYNEQFF	TGTGCCAGCAGCCTAACTTCGACTAGCGCCTACAATGAGCAGTTCTTC
few	NA	TRBJ2-4	TRBV30	CAWSTLGPSKNIQYF	TGTGCCTGGAGTACGCTGGGACCTTCCAAAAACATTCAGTACTTC
few	NA	TRBJ1-2	TRBV9	CASSVATGEGYGYTF	TGTGCCAGCAGCGTAGCTACTGGGGAGGGGTATGGCTACACCTTC
NA	NA	TRBJ1-2	TRBV28	CASSPLRGGYGYTF	TGTGCCAGCAGTCCTCTCAGGGGAGGCTATGGCTACACCTTC
once	NA	TRBJ2-3	TRBV9	CASSVGGRADTQYF	TGTGCCAGCAGCGTAGGGGGTCGGGCAGATACGCAGTATTTT
NA	NA	TRBJ2-3	TRBV27	CASSLRRARTDTQYF	TGTGCCAGCAGTTTAAGGAGGGCCCGCACAGATACGCAGTATTTT
NA	TRBD1	TRBJ1-3	TRBV6-5	CASSPRDRFGNTIYF	TGTGCCAGCAGCCCACGGGACAGGTTCGGAAACACCATATATTTT
NA	NA	TRBJ1-1	TRBV6-6	CASSRENTEAFF	TGTGCCAGCAGTCGAGAAAACACTGAAGCTTTCTTT
NA	NA	TRBJ2-3	TRBV5-1	CASSLEGIRTDTQYF	TGCGCCAGCAGCTTGGAGGGGATAAGGACAGATACGCAGTATTTT
NA	TRBD1	TRBJ1-2	TRBV5-4	CASSSTGTGVNYGYTF	TGTGCCAGCAGCTCGACCGGGACAGGGGTTAACTATGGCTACACCTTC
NA	NA	TRBJ2-3	TRBV21-1	CASSKDGSGGPGSTDTQYF	TGTGCCAGCAGCAAAGATGGTAGCGGGGGCCCAGGAAGCACAGATACGCAGTATTTT
NA	NA	TRBJ1-4	TRBV7-3	CASSLFDGEKLFF	TGTGCCAGCAGCTTATTCGACGGCGAAAAACTGTTTTTT
NA	NA	TRBJ2-2	TRBV5-1	CASSLEGTGELFF	TGCGCCAGCAGCTTAGAAGGGACCGGGGAGCTGTTTTTT
NA	NA	TRBJ1-5	TRBV2	CASRAPGLDNQPQHF	TGTGCCAGCAGGGCACCGGGGTTGGACAATCAGCCCCAGCATTTT
NA	NA	TRBJ1-3	TRBV7-8	CASSMRFSSGNTIYF	TGTGCCAGCAGCATGAGGTTTTCTTCTGGAAACACCATATATTTT
NA	NA	TRBJ2-2	TRBV2	CASQLTGELFF	TGTGCCAGCCAGTTGACCGGGGAGCTGTTTTTT
NA	NA	TRBJ2-6	TRBV7-9	CASSSGTGSGANVLTF	TGTGCCAGCAGCTCGGGGACGGGATCTGGGGCCAACGTCCTGACTTTC
NA	NA	TRBJ1-5	TRBV27	CASSFRSNQPQHF	TGTGCCAGCAGTTTCCGGAGCAATCAGCCCCAGCATTTT
NA	TRBD1	TRBJ1-2	TRBV5-4	CASSSKTGSYGYTF	TGTGCCAGCAGCTCCAAGACAGGGTCCTATGGCTACACCTTC
NA	TRBD1	TRBJ1-4	TRBV5-8	CASTSPQGARKLFF	TGTGCCAGCACATCACCGCAGGGGGCACGAAAACTGTTTTTT
NA	NA	TRBJ1-6	TRBV5-6	CASSLGQGANSPLHF	TGTGCCAGCAGCTTGGGTCAGGGCGCTAATTCACCCCTCCACTTT
NA	NA	TRBJ1-2	TRBV6-6	CASSPESYGYTF	TGTGCCAGCAGTCCCGAGAGTTATGGCTACACCTTC
NA	NA	TRBJ1-4	TRBV6-1	CASKSSDNEKLFF	TGTGCCAGCAAGTCGTCAGATAATGAAAAACTGTTTTTT
NA	NA	TRBJ2-3	TRBV18	CASSPWGASDTQYF	TGTGCCAGCTCACCATGGGGGGCGTCAGATACGCAGTATTTT
NA	TRBD1	TRBJ1-5	TRBV5-1	CASADRVGQPQHF	TGCGCCAGCGCGGACAGGGTGGGTCAGCCCCAGCATTTT
once	NA	TRBJ2-7	TRBV6-6	CASRASRDLLYEQYF	TGTGCCAGCAGGGCCAGCCGGGACCTCCTCTACGAGCAGTACTTC
once	TRBD1	TRBJ1-5	TRBV7-2	CASSSGQGNQPQHF	TGTGCCAGCAGCTCGGGACAGGGAAATCAGCCCCAGCATTTT
NA	NA	TRBJ2-5	TRBV9	CASSAGDRQETQYF	TGTGCCAGCAGCGCGGGGGACAGACAAGAGACCCAGTACTTC